The present entry profiles one TCR beta chain with its context. Its antigen is as yet unknown. It was with 60 Vbeta and 13 Jbeta primers that the PCR ran. The data were produced by immunoSEQ multiplex PCR, yet TCRdb's version contains in-frame clones alone and is incomplete. The sample lists 150,000 to 200,000 clones, roughly 73% seen once, with roughly 7.8% in the top ten. The data derive from a study of cytomegalovirus exposure and HLA in healthy donors. Findings and limits, study-wide: Confirmation was obtained in vitro that three CMV-associated chains are specific for CMV antigens.

V lost 5 bases, J lost 5 bases, and 14 bases stayed unmatched. CDR1 SGHTA and CDR2 FQGNSA come from the germline V gene. The CDR3 is made up of 16 amino acids. The study sampled nominally healthy donors, though unrecorded immune exposures were likely. This chain connects TRBV7-2 to TRBJ2-7; 8 positions match TRBD2. The clonotype originates from a middle-aged woman in good health and CMV-seropositive. The sequenced sample was PBMCs. In nucleotides, the CDR3 is TGTGCCAGCAGCCCCCTCGGAGCGGGAGTCCCCCACGAGCAGTACTTC. The encoded protein is CASSPLGAGVPHEQYF.